Listed below are T cell receptor beta chains from one sample, sequenced in a study of shared clonotypes between healthy human individuals. Sequenced by immunoSEQ multiplex PCR; TCRdb stores in-frame clones only, minus some. Of fewer than 400,000 clones listed, roughly 70% were seen once; the top ten hold under 13%. Specimen: memory CD4+ T cells sorted from blood. Every receptor here comes from a young man in good health. The CDR3 runs from the conserved cysteine through the conserved F or W. D genes are given only for firm matches. Clone size is stated in some rows and not others, as once, few, many or a class when expanded.

V,size,D,J,CDR3,DNA
TRBV7-2,-,-,TRBJ1-2,CASSRGLKANYGYTF,TGTGCCAGCAGCCGGGGACTGAAAGCTAACTATGGCTACACCTTC
TRBV28,-,-,TRBJ2-7,CASSPLDQTYEQYF,TGTGCCAGCAGCCCCCTGGACCAGACCTACGAGCAGTACTTC
TRBV7-2,-,TRBD2,TRBJ2-5,CASSRTSTQETQYF,TGTGCCAGCAGCAGGACTAGCACCCAAGAGACCCAGTACTTC
TRBV11-3,-,-,TRBJ2-1,CASSPDSRRGQFF,TGTGCCAGCAGCCCAGACAGCCGCCGGGGGCAGTTCTTC
TRBV7-2,-,TRBD1,TRBJ1-1,CASSFNTGASEAFF,TGTGCCAGCAGCTTTAATACAGGGGCGTCTGAAGCTTTCTTT
TRBV6-1,-,TRBD2,TRBJ2-7,CASSAAGGTYEQYF,TGTGCCAGCAGTGCGGCGGGAGGGACCTACGAGCAGTACTTC
TRBV7-2,few,-,TRBJ2-7,CASSLVVFNEQYF,TGTGCCAGCAGCTTAGTCGTTTTCAACGAGCAGTACTTC
TRBV2,-,-,TRBJ2-5,CASSRGGRYQETQYF,TGTGCCAGCAGTCGTGGCGGGCGGTACCAAGAGACCCAGTACTTC
TRBV6-6,-,-,TRBJ1-2,CASGGWATNYGYTF,TGTGCCAGCGGGGGGTGGGCAACTAACTATGGCTACACCTTC
TRBV10-3,-,TRBD1,TRBJ1-1,CAISGAGGTEAFF,TGTGCCATCAGTGGGGCAGGGGGAACTGAAGCTTTCTTT
TRBV29-1,-,TRBD1,TRBJ2-7,CSGRDRGYEQYF,TGCAGCGGACGGGACAGGGGCTACGAGCAGTACTTC
TRBV6-4,-,TRBD2,TRBJ2-7,CAIHSSGSYEQYF,TGTGCCATTCATTCTAGCGGTTCCTACGAGCAGTACTTC
TRBV29-1,-,-,TRBJ2-3,CSVGGADTQYF,TGCAGCGTTGGGGGAGCGGATACGCAGTATTTT
TRBV28,-,-,TRBJ1-5,CASSPPLLPNQPQHF,TGTGCCAGCAGCCCCCCGCTTTTGCCCAATCAGCCCCAGCATTTT
TRBV28,-,-,TRBJ2-5,CASSLYLQTQYF,TGTGCCAGCAGTTTGTATCTCCAGACCCAGTACTTC
TRBV5-4,-,TRBD2,TRBJ2-5,CASSPGTSGIKETQYF,TGTGCCAGCAGCCCAGGGACTAGCGGGATTAAAGAGACCCAGTACTTC
TRBV25-1,-,-,TRBJ2-7,CASSETRGRTYEQYF,TGTGCCAGCAGTGAGACTCGAGGGCGAACCTACGAGCAGTACTTC
TRBV5-4,-,TRBD1,TRBJ1-5,CASSRQGGNQPQHF,TGTGCCAGCAGCCGACAGGGTGGGAATCAGCCCCAGCATTTT
TRBV5-1,-,-,TRBJ2-1,CASSLQGFATSRVLF,TGCGCCAGCAGCCTACAGGGTTTTGCGACTTCTCGGGTACTCTTC
TRBV6-6,few,-,TRBJ1-3,CASSYLGSGSGNTIYF,TGTGCCAGCAGTTACTTGGGCTCGGGGTCTGGAAACACCATATATTTT
TRBV29-1,once,-,TRBJ1-4,CSVGSGGADEKLFF,TGCAGCGTTGGGTCGGGGGGCGCAGATGAAAAACTGTTTTTT
TRBV7-3,-,-,TRBJ2-2,CASSLIVGRGTGELFF,TGTGCCAGCAGCTTAATTGTGGGAAGGGGCACCGGGGAGCTGTTTTTT
TRBV2,-,-,TRBJ1-1,CASSAGQNTEAFF,TGTGCCAGCAGTGCTGGACAGAACACTGAAGCTTTCTTT
TRBV6-1,once,-,TRBJ2-7,CASSVREGGEQYF,TGTGCCAGCAGTGTCAGGGAAGGGGGCGAGCAGTACTTC
TRBV18,-,-,TRBJ2-2,CASSLGRGELFF,TGTGCCAGCTCACTAGGACGCGGGGAGCTGTTTTTT
TRBV7-6,-,-,TRBJ1-3,CASSLQGSSGNTIYF,TGTGCCAGCAGCTTGCAGGGATCCTCTGGAAACACCATATATTTT
TRBV18,-,-,TRBJ2-3,CASSPRTDTQYF,TGTGCCAGCTCACCGAGGACAGATACGCAGTATTTT
TRBV6-1,-,-,TRBJ2-7,CASSSRVGEQYF,TGTGCCAGCAGTAGCAGGGTTGGCGAGCAGTACTTC
TRBV19,-,TRBD1,TRBJ1-5,CASSLTQGRSNQPQHF,TGTGCCAGTAGTCTAACACAGGGGAGGAGTAATCAGCCCCAGCATTTT
TRBV6-5,few,-,TRBJ2-7,CASSYSPPGVYEQYF,TGTGCCAGCAGTTACTCCCCCCCGGGGGTCTACGAGCAGTACTTC
TRBV19,-,TRBD1,TRBJ1-2,CASREGQGAFGYTF,TGTGCCAGTAGAGAAGGACAGGGGGCGTTCGGCTACACCTTC
TRBV4-3,-,-,TRBJ1-2,CASSQDPSVPYGYTF,TGCGCCAGCAGCCAAGACCCGTCGGTGCCCTATGGCTACACCTTC
TRBV5-1,-,TRBD2,TRBJ2-5,CASSFLAGGTGQETQYF,TGCGCCAGCAGTTTTCTAGCGGGAGGGACAGGCCAAGAGACCCAGTACTTC
TRBV18,-,TRBD1,TRBJ1-3,CASGRDSGNTIYF,TGTGCCAGCGGCAGGGACAGTGGAAACACCATATATTTT
TRBV11-2,-,-,TRBJ2-1,CASCPFGLRGYDNEQFF,TGTGCCAGCTGTCCCTTTGGGCTTCGCGGGTATGACAATGAGCAGTTCTTC
TRBV2,-,-,TRBJ2-7,CASSYIPYDEQYF,TGTGCCAGCAGTTATATACCCTACGACGAGCAGTACTTC
TRBV15,-,TRBD1,TRBJ1-4,CATSVSGGATFEKLFF,TGTGCCACCAGCGTATCAGGGGGTGCAACTTTTGAAAAACTGTTTTTT
TRBV27,-,TRBD1,TRBJ1-2,CASSLTGAVLYGYTF,TGTGCCAGCAGTCTAACAGGGGCCGTCCTCTATGGCTACACCTTC
TRBV5-1,few,-,TRBJ2-3,CASSSDTTSTDTQYF,TGCGCCAGCAGCTCGGATACAACTAGCACAGATACGCAGTATTTT
TRBV5-1,few,-,TRBJ2-7,CASRQQGYEQYF,TGCGCCAGCAGACAGCAGGGTTACGAGCAGTACTTC
TRBV10-3,-,-,TRBJ1-3,CAISEPGAGNTIYF,TGTGCCATCAGTGAGCCAGGCGCCGGAAACACCATATATTTT
TRBV7-8,-,TRBD2,TRBJ2-4,CASSLARIAGGPVRNIQYF,TGTGCCAGCAGCTTAGCCCGAATAGCGGGAGGGCCGGTGAGAAACATTCAGTACTTC
TRBV2,-,-,TRBJ2-1,CASSEARGADREQFF,TGTGCCAGCAGTGAAGCCCGCGGGGCCGATCGGGAGCAGTTCTTC
TRBV10-3,-,TRBD1,TRBJ2-2,CAISGQGVNTGELFF,TGTGCCATCAGTGGGCAGGGGGTGAACACCGGGGAGCTGTTTTTT
TRBV2,-,-,TRBJ1-5,CASSEGGGSPQHF,TGTGCCAGCAGTGAAGGAGGCGGGTCGCCCCAGCATTTT
TRBV18,-,-,TRBJ2-7,CASSPTDTYEQYF,TGTGCCAGCTCACCAACCGATACCTACGAGCAGTACTTC
TRBV10-2,-,-,TRBJ2-7,CASNPREDGYEQYF,TGCGCCAGCAATCCCCGGGAAGACGGCTACGAGCAGTACTTC
TRBV10-3,-,-,TRBJ2-7,CAISESKLRSSYEQYF,TGTGCCATCAGTGAGTCGAAGTTAAGGAGCTCCTACGAGCAGTACTTC
TRBV4-2,-,-,TRBJ1-4,CASSQSVLVEKLFF,TGTGCCAGCAGCCAAAGCGTTCTTGTTGAAAAACTGTTTTTT
TRBV10-1,-,-,TRBJ2-5,CASNRTGLETQYF,TGCGCCAGCAATCGAACAGGGTTAGAGACCCAGTACTTC
TRBV5-5,-,TRBD2,TRBJ2-2,CASSWLAGVNTGELFF,TGTGCCAGCAGCTGGCTAGCGGGAGTTAACACCGGGGAGCTGTTTTTT
TRBV5-1,-,-,TRBJ2-1,CASSPGTQRYNEQFF,TGCGCCAGCAGCCCCGGGACACAAAGATACAATGAGCAGTTCTTC
TRBV5-1,many,TRBD2,TRBJ2-2,CASSLTLAGGTGELFF,TGCGCCAGCAGCTTGACCCTAGCGGGAGGCACCGGGGAGCTGTTTTTT
TRBV20-1,-,-,TRBJ1-1,CSATVTEAFF,TGCAGTGCTACGGTGACTGAAGCTTTCTTT
TRBV2,-,-,TRBJ2-7,CASSSTGTRYEQYF,TGTGCCAGCAGTTCCACCGGGACAAGATACGAGCAGTACTTC